A single sample gave rise to the 18 T cell receptor beta chains below, sequenced in a study of blood T cell repertoires in COVID-19. Assay used: immunoSEQ multiplex PCR; TCRdb lists only in-frame clones, some missing. The sample lists fewer than 350,000 clones, around 86% occurring once. The material sequenced was peripheral blood. The receptors were gathered from a middle-aged man with active or convalescent COVID-19.

The rearrangement uses TRBV10-3 and TRBJ2-1; TRBD2 matches at 12 bases. Germline-derived CDR1 and CDR2 are ENHRY and SYGVKD. Trimming removed 5 bases from V and 10 bases from J; junction bases left unmatched: 15. The CDR3 totals 17 residues. As DNA, the CDR3 is TGTGCCATCAGTTTGACTAGCGGGGGCACCTTAAGTGGGGAGCAGTTCTTC. Encoded protein: CAISLTSGGTLSGEQFF.

This chain uses TRBV30 with TRBJ2-1, with D possibly matching TRBD2 (5 bases). Per germline, CDR1 GTSNPN and CDR2 SVGIG (reference sequence). The V and J ends lost 5 bases and 7 bases respectively, with 12 bases between them. The CDR3 has 12 amino acids. The DNA for the CDR3 is TGTGCCTGGCGCGCGGGCGGGAATGAGCAGTTCTTC. Translation gives CAWRAGGNEQFF.

This clone was seen only once. The CDR3 DNA reads as TGTGCCAGCAGCTTAGGGCACGGGACAGGGGTATCACCCCTCCACTTT. Protein product: CASSLGHGTGVSPLHF. V and J are TRBV7-3 and TRBJ1-6; 10 positions match TRBD1. With 2 bases clipped from V and 10 bases from J, the junction kept 8 bases outside the gene matches. CDR3 length: 16 residues. The germline gives CDR1 SGHTA, CDR2 FQGTGA.

J is TRBJ2-3 and V is TRBV5-4, with 9 bases identical to TRBD1. With V trimmed by 4 bases and J by 2 bases, 8 bases remained unmatched. Germline loops: CDR1 SGHNT, CDR2 YYREEE (reference sequence). The CDR3 has 16 amino acids. The CDR3 here is CASSLGTGSHTDTQYF. CDR3 bases: TGTGCCAGCAGCCTCGGGACAGGGAGTCACACAGATACGCAGTATTTT.

The chain couples TRBV6-1 to TRBJ1-3; a possible D gene is TRBD1 (5 bases). V was cut by 4 bases and J by 0 bases, with 13 bases left in between. The CDR3 runs to 16 residues. CDR1 is MNHNS, CDR2 SASEGT, per germline. The CDR3 DNA is TGTGCCAGCAGTGGATCAGAACAGGTCTCTGGAAACACCATATATTTT. Protein product: CASSGSEQVSGNTIYF.

The rearrangement joins TRBV28 to TRBJ1-1; 7 bases align to TRBD1. Germline CDR1 reads MDHEN; CDR2 reads SYDVKM. The CDR3 spans 16 residues. J lost 2 bases, V lost 3 bases, and 9 bases had no gene match. The CDR3 is CASSFPTGKSNTEAFF. Here the CDR3 DNA reads TGTGCCAGCAGTTTTCCGACAGGGAAGAGTAACACTGAAGCTTTCTTT.

The gene calls are TRBV9 and TRBJ2-5; TRBD2 agrees at 8 bases. The trim removed 4 bases at V and 5 bases at J, leaving 1 base unmatched. The CDR3 is 12 residues long. Looked up from germline, CDR1 is SGDLS and CDR2 is YYNGEE. The CDR3 DNA reads TGTGCCAGCAGCCGCGGGGGGGAGACCCAGTACTTC. Protein product: CASSRGGETQYF.

The chain combines TRBV27 with TRBJ1-4; 8 nucleotides match TRBD1. Germline trimming cut 4 bases from V and 10 bases from J; bases unmatched to any gene: 11. CDR1 MNHEY and CDR2 SMNVEV come from the germline V gene (reference sequence). The CDR3 sequence is 15 residues long. The CDR3: CASSSLQGVARKLFF. The DNA for the CDR3 is TGTGCCAGCAGTTCACTACAGGGGGTCGCCAGAAAACTGTTTTTT.

This chain uses TRBV9 with TRBJ2-1; D might be TRBD2 (6 bases). CDR3 length: 16 amino acids. V gave up 1 base and J gave up 2 bases, with 13 bases separating them. CDR1 and CDR2 (germline): SGDLS, YYNGEE. CDR3 DNA sequence: TGTGCCAGCAGCGTAAGCGGGCCGAGCCCCTACAATGAGCAGTTCTTC. The encoded protein is CASSVSGPSPYNEQFF.

The chain has TRBV5-1 and TRBJ2-3; TRBD1 agrees at 9 bases. The CDR3 runs 14 residues. The ends lost 8 bases at V and 5 bases at J; junction bases unmatched: 9. CDR1 SGHRS and CDR2 YFSETQ come from the germline V gene. CDR3 in amino acids: CASTPRQGVDTQYF. The CDR3 DNA sequence: TGCGCCAGTACACCTCGACAGGGGGTAGATACGCAGTATTTT.

The chain combines TRBV9 with TRBJ2-2; 12 nucleotides match TRBD2. This CDR3 spans 20 amino acids. The V gene end was trimmed by 2 bases and the J gene end by 0 bases; junction bases not matched to a gene: 11. Germline V CDR1 and CDR2: SGDLS, YYNGEE. This CDR3 is CASSVPLPTSGRPNTGELFF. In nucleotides, the CDR3 is TGTGCCAGCAGCGTGCCCCTTCCGACTAGCGGGAGACCGAACACCGGGGAGCTGTTTTTT.

The V and J genes are TRBV5-5 and TRBJ2-1; possibly TRBD1 for D (6 bases). In germline, CDR1 is SGHKS, CDR2 YYEKEE (reference sequence). Trimming shortened V by 4 bases and J by 8 bases, and 22 bases separated the two germline ends. The CDR3 has 16 residues. The CDR3 DNA follows: TGTGCCAGCAGCCTGAACCGGGACATATCTGTGGATGAGCAGTTCTTC. Residues: CASSLNRDISVDEQFF.

The chain joins TRBV28 to TRBJ1-1; D not certain. This CDR3 has 12 amino acids. V shed 7 bases and J shed 11 bases, with 17 bases lying between them. Germline values: CDR1 MDHEN, CDR2 SYDVKM. CDR3 sequence: CASTPQMFVAFF. Written as DNA, the CDR3 is TGTGCCAGCACCCCGCAGATGTTTGTGGCTTTCTTT.

Only one count was recorded for this clone. The V gene is TRBV27, the J gene TRBJ2-7, with TRBD2 as a possible D gene (6 bases). Germline V gene lookup returns CDR1 MNHEY and CDR2 SMNVEV (reference sequence). This CDR3 has 16 amino acids. The V gene lost 5 bases and the J gene lost 6 bases, with 23 bases spanning the gap. The CDR3 nucleotides read TGTGCCAGCAGTATCACCTCGGGACTCTCCCCCCGCGAGCAGTACTTC. Residues: CASSITSGLSPREQYF.

J is TRBJ2-3 and V is TRBV16; no definite D call. The CDR3 sequence is 14 residues long. V was clipped by 1 base and J by 0 bases, with 5 bases between them. Germline V gene sequence: CDR1 KGHSY, CDR2 FQNENV. CDR3 sequence: CASSQWQSTDTQYF. The CDR3 coding sequence is TGTGCCAGCAGCCAATGGCAGAGCACAGATACGCAGTATTTT.

The chain uses TRBV6-1 and TRBJ1-2; tentative D call: TRBD1 (6 bases). Between the trimmed V and J ends, which lost 1 base and 8 bases, there was a span of 11 bases. The germline V gene encodes CDR1 MNHNS and CDR2 SASEGT. CDR3 length: 13 amino acids. The CDR3 nucleotides are TGTGCCAGCAGTGAAGAGACAGGTCGAGGCTACACCTTC. This encodes CASSEETGRGYTF.

V is TRBV19 and J is TRBJ2-5; 8 bases match TRBD2. V trimming: 9 bases; J trimming: 3 bases; junction bases outside the gene matches: 6. This CDR3 has 13 residues. Germline CDR1 is LNHDA and CDR2 is SQIVND (reference sequence). CDR3 amino acids: CASGGAREETQYF. The DNA for the CDR3 is TGTGCCAGCGGGGGGGCGAGAGAAGAGACCCAGTACTTC.

The chain carries TRBV12-3 or TRBV12-4 and TRBJ1-1; unclear D gene. The CDR3 covers 12 residues. V was trimmed by 3 bases and J by 2 bases, leaving 4 bases between them. DNA for the CDR3: TGTGCCAGCAGTTTTTCAAACACTGAAGCTTTCTTT. As protein: CASSFSNTEAFF.